The sample holds many counts of the clone carrying this T cell receptor (beta chain). Its antigen is unidentified. This specimen belongs to a study of T-cell reconstitution after alpha-beta-depleted transplantation in children. Study conclusions and caveats: T-cell counts and diversity at one year following transplant were attributed mainly to newly produced T cells.

Unique molecular identifiers were incorporated during preparation of the TCRbeta library. Each CDR3 protein is one row after TCRdb ran MiXCR on the PCR reads. Counted here are nearly 350,000 distinct CDR3 sequences, around 15% occurring once; the ten biggest clones make up about 41%. V shed 6 bases and J shed 5 bases, with 16 bases lying between them. CDR3 size: 15 residues. Germline assignment: CDR1 LGHNA and CDR2 YNFKEQ. The chain uses TRBV4-2 and TRBJ2-2, with D possibly TRBD1 on 8 matching bases. The receptor was derived from a male patient aged 2-15 years who had a stem cell transplant for acute lymphoblastic leukemia, so the T cells may come from the graft donor. The specimen was PBMCs, mostly from graft donor cells, collected 360 days after TCRalphabeta/CD19-depleted stem cell transplant. The CDR3 DNA reads as TGTGCCAGCAGTCGGACAGGGCGGGAGACCGGGGAGCTGTTTTTT. Protein product: CASSRTGRETGELFF.